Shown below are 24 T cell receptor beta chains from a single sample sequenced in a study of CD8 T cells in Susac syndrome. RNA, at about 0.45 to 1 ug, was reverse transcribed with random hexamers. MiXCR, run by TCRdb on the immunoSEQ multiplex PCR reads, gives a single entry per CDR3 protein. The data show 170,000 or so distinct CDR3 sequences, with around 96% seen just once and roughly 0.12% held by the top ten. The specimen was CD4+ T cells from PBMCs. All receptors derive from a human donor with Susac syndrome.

The CDR3 loop reads CSARAPSGTITGELFF. The CDR3 bases are TGCAGTGCTAGGGCTCCTAGCGGGACGATCACCGGGGAGCTGTTTTTT. The chain is built from TRBV20-1 and TRBJ2-2; 9 bases fit TRBD2. V was pared by 3 bases and J by 4 bases, with 9 bases of the junction left unmatched. CDR3 size: 16 residues. CDR1 and CDR2 (germline): DFQATT, SNEGSKA (reference sequence).

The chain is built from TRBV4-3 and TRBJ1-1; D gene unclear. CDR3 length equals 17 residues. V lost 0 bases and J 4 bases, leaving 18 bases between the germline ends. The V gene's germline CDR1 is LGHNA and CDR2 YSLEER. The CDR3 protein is CASSQERVLGDPTEAFF. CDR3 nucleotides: TGCGCCAGCAGCCAAGAGAGGGTTTTAGGAGATCCCACTGAAGCTTTCTTT.

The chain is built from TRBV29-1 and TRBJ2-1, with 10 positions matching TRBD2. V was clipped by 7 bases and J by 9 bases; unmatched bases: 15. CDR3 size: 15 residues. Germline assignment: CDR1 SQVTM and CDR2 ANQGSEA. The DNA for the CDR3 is TGCAGCGGTGGGCTAGGGCTAGCGGGAGTTATTGAGCAGTTCTTC. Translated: CSGGLGLAGVIEQFF.

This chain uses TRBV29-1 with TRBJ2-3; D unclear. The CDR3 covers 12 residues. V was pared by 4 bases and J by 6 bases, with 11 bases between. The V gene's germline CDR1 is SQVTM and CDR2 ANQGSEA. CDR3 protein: CSVGQTPDTQYF. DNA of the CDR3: TGCAGCGTTGGGCAGACCCCGGATACGCAGTATTTT.

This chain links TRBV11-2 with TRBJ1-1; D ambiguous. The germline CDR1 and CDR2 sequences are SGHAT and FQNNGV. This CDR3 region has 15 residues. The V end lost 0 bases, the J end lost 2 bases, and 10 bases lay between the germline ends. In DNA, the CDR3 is TGTGCCAGCAGCTTAGATTCGTCGGCAAACACTGAAGCTTTCTTT. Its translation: CASSLDSSANTEAFF.

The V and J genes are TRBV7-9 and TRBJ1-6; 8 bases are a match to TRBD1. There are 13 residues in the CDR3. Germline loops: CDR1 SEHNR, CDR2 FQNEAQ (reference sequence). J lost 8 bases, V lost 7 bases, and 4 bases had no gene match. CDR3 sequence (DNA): TGTGCCAGCACCGGACAGGGTGATTCACCCCTCCACTTT. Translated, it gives CASTGQGDSPLHF.

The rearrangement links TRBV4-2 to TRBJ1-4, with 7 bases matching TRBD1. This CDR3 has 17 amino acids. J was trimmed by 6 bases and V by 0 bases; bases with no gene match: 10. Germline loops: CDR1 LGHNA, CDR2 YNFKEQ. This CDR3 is CASSQDYRGQLHEKLFF. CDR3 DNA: TGTGCCAGCAGCCAAGATTACAGGGGACAGCTTCATGAAAAACTGTTTTTT.

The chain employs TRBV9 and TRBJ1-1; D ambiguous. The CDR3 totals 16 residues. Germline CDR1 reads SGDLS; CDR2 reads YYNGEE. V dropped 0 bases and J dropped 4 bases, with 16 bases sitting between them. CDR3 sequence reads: CASSVEPLGLGTEAFF. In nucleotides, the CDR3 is TGTGCCAGCAGCGTAGAGCCCCTTGGGTTGGGCACTGAAGCTTTCTTT.

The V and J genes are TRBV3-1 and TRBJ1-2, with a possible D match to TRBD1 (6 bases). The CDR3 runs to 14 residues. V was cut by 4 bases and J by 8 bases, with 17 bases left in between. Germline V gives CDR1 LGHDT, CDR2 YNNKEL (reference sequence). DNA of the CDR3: TGTGCCAGCAGCCTCTCCCAGCGGACAGACGGCTACACCTTC. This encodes CASSLSQRTDGYTF.

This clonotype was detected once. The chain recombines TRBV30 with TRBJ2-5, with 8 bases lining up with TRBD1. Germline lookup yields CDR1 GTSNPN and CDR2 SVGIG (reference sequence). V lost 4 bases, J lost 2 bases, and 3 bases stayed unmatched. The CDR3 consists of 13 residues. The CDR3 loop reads CAWTGGLQETQYF. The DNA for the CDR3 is TGTGCCTGGACAGGGGGCCTTCAAGAGACCCAGTACTTC.

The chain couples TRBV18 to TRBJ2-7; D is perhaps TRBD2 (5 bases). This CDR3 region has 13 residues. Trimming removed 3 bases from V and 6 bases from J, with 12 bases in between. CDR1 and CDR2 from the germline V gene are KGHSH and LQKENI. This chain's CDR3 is CASSPTGRAEQYF. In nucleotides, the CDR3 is TGTGCCAGCTCACCTACCGGGCGGGCCGAGCAGTACTTC.

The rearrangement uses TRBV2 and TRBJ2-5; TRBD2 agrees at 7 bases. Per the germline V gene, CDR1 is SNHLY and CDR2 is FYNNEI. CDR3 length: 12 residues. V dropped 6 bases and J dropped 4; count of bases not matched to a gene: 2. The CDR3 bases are TGTGCCAGCAGACTAGCGTCAGAGACCCAGTACTTC. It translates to CASRLASETQYF.

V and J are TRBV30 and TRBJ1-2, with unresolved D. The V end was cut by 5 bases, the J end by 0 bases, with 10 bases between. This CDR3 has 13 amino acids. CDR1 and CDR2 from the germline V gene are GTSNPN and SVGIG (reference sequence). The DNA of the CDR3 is TGTGCCTGGGTGCAGTCCGCTAACTATGGCTACACCTTC. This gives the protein CAWVQSANYGYTF.

CDR3 nucleotides: TGTGCCAGCAGGGGAAACATTCAGTACTTC. It yields the protein CASRGNIQYF. The chain carries TRBV6-2 or TRBV6-3 and TRBJ2-4, with D unresolved. The CDR3 is 10 amino acids. Germline V gene sequence: CDR1 MNHEY, CDR2 SVGEGT. The V gene lost 6 bases and the J gene lost 6 bases, with 3 bases spanning the gap.

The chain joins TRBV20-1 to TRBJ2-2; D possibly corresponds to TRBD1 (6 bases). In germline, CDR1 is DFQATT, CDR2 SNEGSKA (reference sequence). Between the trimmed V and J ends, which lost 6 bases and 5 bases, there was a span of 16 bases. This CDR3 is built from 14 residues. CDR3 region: CSAGPQGRTGELFF. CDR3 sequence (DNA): TGCAGTGCAGGGCCACAGGGAAGGACCGGGGAGCTGTTTTTT.

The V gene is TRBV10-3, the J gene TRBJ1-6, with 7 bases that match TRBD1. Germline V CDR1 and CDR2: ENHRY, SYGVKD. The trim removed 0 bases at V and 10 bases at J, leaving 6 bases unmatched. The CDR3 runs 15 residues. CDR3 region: CAISESGQTGSPLHF. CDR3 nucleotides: TGTGCCATCAGTGAGTCGGGACAGACTGGGTCACCCCTCCACTTT.

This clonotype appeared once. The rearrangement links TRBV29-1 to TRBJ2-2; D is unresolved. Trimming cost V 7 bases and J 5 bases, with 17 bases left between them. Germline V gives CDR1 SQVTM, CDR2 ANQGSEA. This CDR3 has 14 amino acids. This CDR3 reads CSAAKGLGTGELFF. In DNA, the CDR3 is TGCAGCGCCGCGAAAGGGTTAGGGACCGGGGAGCTGTTTTTT.

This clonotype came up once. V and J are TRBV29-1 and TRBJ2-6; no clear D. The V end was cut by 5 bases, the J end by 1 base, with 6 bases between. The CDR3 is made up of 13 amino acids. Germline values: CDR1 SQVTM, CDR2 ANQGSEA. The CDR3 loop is CSVSESGANVLTF. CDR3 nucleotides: TGCAGCGTTTCCGAGTCTGGGGCCAACGTCCTGACTTTC.

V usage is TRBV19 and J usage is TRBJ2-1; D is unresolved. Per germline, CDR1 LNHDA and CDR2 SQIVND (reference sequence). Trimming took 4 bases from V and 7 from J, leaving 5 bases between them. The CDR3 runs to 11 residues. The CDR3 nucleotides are TGTGCCAGTAGTAGTTATAATGAGCAGTTCTTC. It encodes CASSSYNEQFF.

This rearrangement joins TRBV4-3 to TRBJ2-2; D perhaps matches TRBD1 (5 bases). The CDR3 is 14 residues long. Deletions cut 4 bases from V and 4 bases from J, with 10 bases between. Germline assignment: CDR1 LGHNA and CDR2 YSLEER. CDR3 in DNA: TGCGCCAGCAGCCGAGGCAGGGTCACCGGGGAGCTGTTTTTT. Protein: CASSRGRVTGELFF.

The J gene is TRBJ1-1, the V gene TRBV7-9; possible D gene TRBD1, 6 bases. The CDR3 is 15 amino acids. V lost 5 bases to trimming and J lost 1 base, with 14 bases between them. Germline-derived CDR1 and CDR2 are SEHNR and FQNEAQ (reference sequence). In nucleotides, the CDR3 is TGTGCCAGCAGCCGGAGCCCAGGGGCGAACACTGAAGCTTTCTTT. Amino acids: CASSRSPGANTEAFF.

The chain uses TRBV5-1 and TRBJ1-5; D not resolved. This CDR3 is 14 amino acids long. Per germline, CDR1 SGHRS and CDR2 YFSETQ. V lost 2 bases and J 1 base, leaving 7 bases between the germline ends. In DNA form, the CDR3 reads TGCGCCAGCAGCTTCAAATTGAGCAATCAGCCCCAGCATTTT. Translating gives CASSFKLSNQPQHF.

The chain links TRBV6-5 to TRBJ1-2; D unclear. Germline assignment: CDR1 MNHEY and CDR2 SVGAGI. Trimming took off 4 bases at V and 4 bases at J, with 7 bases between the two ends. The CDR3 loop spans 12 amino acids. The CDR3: CASSSSGYGYTF. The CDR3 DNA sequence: TGTGCCAGCAGTTCATCAGGCTATGGCTACACCTTC.

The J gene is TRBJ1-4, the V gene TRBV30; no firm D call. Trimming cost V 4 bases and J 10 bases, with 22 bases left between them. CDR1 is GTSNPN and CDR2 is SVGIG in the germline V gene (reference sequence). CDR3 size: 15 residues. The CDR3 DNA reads TGTGCCTGGAACTCCCCGGTCGCTAAGGAGAGAAAACTGTTTTTT. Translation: CAWNSPVAKERKLFF.